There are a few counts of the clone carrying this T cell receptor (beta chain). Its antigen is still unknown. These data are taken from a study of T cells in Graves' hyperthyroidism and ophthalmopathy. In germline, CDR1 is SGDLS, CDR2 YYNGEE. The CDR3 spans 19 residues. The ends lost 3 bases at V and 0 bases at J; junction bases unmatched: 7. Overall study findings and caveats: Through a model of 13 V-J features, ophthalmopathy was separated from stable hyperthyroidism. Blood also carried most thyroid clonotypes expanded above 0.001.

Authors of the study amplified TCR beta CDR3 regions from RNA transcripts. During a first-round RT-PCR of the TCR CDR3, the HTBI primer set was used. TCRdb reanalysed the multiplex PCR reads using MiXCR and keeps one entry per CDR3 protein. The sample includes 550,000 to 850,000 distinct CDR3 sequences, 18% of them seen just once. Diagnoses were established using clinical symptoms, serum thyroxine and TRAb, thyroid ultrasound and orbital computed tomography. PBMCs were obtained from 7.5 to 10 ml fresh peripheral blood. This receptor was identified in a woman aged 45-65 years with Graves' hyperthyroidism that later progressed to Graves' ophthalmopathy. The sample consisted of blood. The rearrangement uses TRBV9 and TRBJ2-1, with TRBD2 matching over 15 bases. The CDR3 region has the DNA TGTGCCAGCAGCGGGTATGGGACTAGCGGGGGGAACTCCTACAATGAGCAGTTCTTC. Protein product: CASSGYGTSGGNSYNEQFF.